This T cell receptor beta chain was recovered during a study of cytomegalovirus exposure and HLA in healthy donors. This clone was seen a few times. The antigen remains unidentified. The ends lost 2 bases at V and 0 bases at J; junction bases unmatched: 8. CDR1 is SEHNR and CDR2 is FQNEAQ in the germline V gene (reference sequence). The CDR3 loop spans 17 amino acids. Findings and limits, study-wide: Upon later analysis, TCR association rates were observed to vary by HLA locus, being highest for DRB1 and lowest for HLA-C. The classifier, whose performance was assessed in both the original and validation cohorts, reportedly diagnosed cytomegalovirus status with high specificity and sensitivity. Later findings reportedly placed an Asian-associated ancestry cluster below the roughly 700-donor mean for N-insertions. Most TCR beta V segments were productive about 87% or about 30% of the time in an earlier analysis.

PCR used 60 Vbeta primers and 13 Jbeta primers. The table came from immunoSEQ multiplex PCR; TCRdb's copy has only in-frame clones and leaves some out. The sample includes more than 95,000 clones, around three quarters seen only once; the top ten take over 9%. Sequenced input: PBMCs. V usage is TRBV7-9 and J usage is TRBJ1-2, with 8 bases identical to TRBD1. The TCR originated in a young woman in good health and CMV-seropositive. In DNA form, the CDR3 reads TGTGCCAGCAGCTTAATTGTGACAGGGGCGTCTAACTATGGCTACACCTTC. Protein sequence: CASSLIVTGASNYGYTF.